This TCR beta chain is drawn from a study of blood T cell repertoires in COVID-19. In the study overall: Samples of COVID-19 (acute and convalescent) were obtained from the United States, Italy and Spain. The analysed material was cDNA or gDNA that came from T cells, B-cell-depleted T cells, or PBMCs.

Original processing notes: How many nucleated cells were present was estimated from reference gene primer amplification. TCRdb's copy holds only in-frame clones and misses some; the assay was immunoSEQ multiplex PCR. V, J and clone size reflect that table, while D and trimming were determined from the DNA. The sample lists some 400,000 clones, around 86% occurring once. The sequence came from a human donor in a cohort sampled during active COVID-19. Material: peripheral blood.

The CDR3 reads CAWSGQVYAGANVLTF. In nucleotides, the CDR3 is TGTGCCTGGAGCGGACAGGTCTACGCTGGGGCCAACGTCCTGACTTTC. The chain recombines TRBV30 with TRBJ2-6, with TRBD1 identical over 7 bases. Germline-derived CDR1 and CDR2 are GTSNPN and SVGIG (reference sequence). CDR3 length: 16 residues. V lost 3 bases to trimming and J lost 2 bases; unmatched junction nucleotides: 7. Using reference TRBV30 and TRBJ2-6 for the parts outside the CDR3, the full variable domain is SQTIHQWPATLVQPVGSPLSLECTVEGTSNPNLYWYRQAAGRGLQLLFYSVGIGQISSEVPQNLSASRPQDRQFILSSKKLLLSDSGFYLCAWSGQVYAGANVLTFGAGSRLTVL.